The 25 T cell receptor beta chains listed next were all sequenced from one sample in a study of blood T cell repertoires in COVID-19. TCRdb's table, derived via immunoSEQ multiplex PCR, lists solely in-frame clones and lacks some. Seen here are 110,000 or so clones, approximately 76% observed once, and the top ten hold approximately 20%. What was sequenced was peripheral blood. These receptors were collected from a woman in her 70s with acute or convalescent COVID-19.

The rearrangement links TRBV3-1 (or the pseudogene TRBV3-2) to TRBJ1-1; 8 bases agree with TRBD1. Germline CDR1 and CDR2: LGHDT and YNNKEL (reference sequence). Unmatched junction bases numbered 7, after V lost 4 bases and J lost 0 bases. This CDR3 is built from 16 residues. The DNA of the CDR3 is TGTGCCAGCAGCCCAGGACAGGGCGGGATGAACACTGAAGCTTTCTTT. This translates into CASSPGQGGMNTEAFF.

The V call is TRBV9, the J call TRBJ1-2; TRBD1 might be the D (5 bases). V was trimmed by 0 bases and J by 10 bases, leaving 13 bases between them. The CDR3 spans 13 residues. The germline CDR1 and CDR2 sequences are SGDLS and YYNGEE. CDR3 sequence (DNA): TGTGCCAGCAGCGTAGCAGGGTATGGCGACTACACCTTC. Protein sequence: CASSVAGYGDYTF.

This chain connects TRBV6-1 to TRBJ1-2; D unclear. Germline lookup yields CDR1 MNHNS and CDR2 SASEGT. The CDR3 covers 12 residues. With 1 base removed from V and 5 bases from J, the gap between germline ends came to 5 bases. CDR3 sequence reads: CASSEGPYGYTF. The CDR3 DNA follows: TGTGCCAGCAGTGAAGGGCCTTATGGCTACACCTTC.

This clone was seen just once. This sequence joins TRBV19 and TRBJ2-4, with D uncertain. The V end lost 5 bases, the J end lost 2 bases, and 4 bases lay between the germline ends. The CDR3 has 12 amino acids. CDR1 and CDR2 from the germline V gene are LNHDA and SQIVND (reference sequence). The CDR3 spells CASSYTKNIQYF. The CDR3 coding sequence is TGTGCCAGTAGTTATACCAAAAACATTCAGTACTTC.

CDR3 in DNA: TGTGCCTGGAGTGTACCCTCGGGGAACACCGGGGAGCTGTTTTTT. Translating it yields CAWSVPSGNTGELFF. This sequence joins TRBV30 and TRBJ2-2; D remains ambiguous. The CDR3 totals 15 residues. Germline CDR1 reads GTSNPN; CDR2 reads SVGIG (reference sequence). Trimming removed 0 bases at V and 1 base at J, with 9 bases between. Based on the CDR3 plus reference TRBV30 and TRBJ2-2, the full variable domain is SQTIHQWPATLVQPVGSPLSLECTVEGTSNPNLYWYRQAAGRGLQLLFYSVGIGQISSEVPQNLSASRPQDRQFILSSKKLLLSDSGFYLCAWSVPSGNTGELFFGEGSRLTVL.

This clone was detected ten times or more. V usage is TRBV4-1 and J usage is TRBJ1-1; D possibly corresponds to TRBD1 (6 bases). V dropped 1 base and J dropped 6 bases, with 24 bases sitting between them. Germline CDR1 MGHRA, CDR2 YSYEKL. The CDR3 totals 18 residues. CDR3 in DNA: TGCGCCAGCAGCCAAGCCCCCCTACGACAGGCTGAATTTCCTGAAGCTTTCTTT. Translated: CASSQAPLRQAEFPEAFF.

This clone was observed once. The J gene is TRBJ2-7, the V gene TRBV27; 7 bases match TRBD1. In germline, CDR1 is MNHEY, CDR2 SMNVEV (reference sequence). Unmatched junction bases numbered 3, after V lost 4 bases and J lost 0 bases. This CDR3 is 14 amino acids long. The chain's CDR3 is CASSSGQTSYEQYF. DNA of the CDR3: TGTGCCAGCAGTTCGGGACAGACCTCCTACGAGCAGTACTTC.

The V and J genes are TRBV5-1 and TRBJ2-3; TRBD1 matches at 9 bases. Trimming removed 2 bases from V and 0 bases from J; junction bases left unmatched: 4. The CDR3 runs 16 residues. CDR1 SGHRS and CDR2 YFSETQ come from the germline V gene. The CDR3: CASSLNGQGSTDTQYF. The CDR3 DNA reads as TGCGCCAGCAGCTTAAATGGACAGGGGAGCACAGATACGCAGTATTTT.

The V and J genes are TRBV5-4 and TRBJ2-3; D is possibly TRBD1 (8 bases). The CDR3 has 16 residues. Trimming took off 5 bases at V and 5 bases at J, with 21 bases between the two ends. Per germline, CDR1 SGHNT and CDR2 YYREEE (reference sequence). CDR3 nucleotide sequence: TGTGCCAGCAGTCAATACGACAGGGGCGGGAGAGATACGCAGTATTTT. Its protein product is CASSQYDRGGRDTQYF.

J is TRBJ2-1 and V is TRBV5-1; the match to TRBD1 covers 9 bases. Germline assignment: CDR1 SGHRS and CDR2 YFSETQ. This CDR3 is built from 15 residues. V dropped 5 bases and J dropped 3; count of bases not matched to a gene: 6. The CDR3 DNA is TGCGCCAGCAGAACCGGGACAGGGAGCTACAATGAGCAGTTCTTC. This gives the protein CASRTGTGSYNEQFF.

This clone was found a few times. V is TRBV19 and J is TRBJ1-6; tentative D call: TRBD1 (5 bases). Germline V gene lookup returns CDR1 LNHDA and CDR2 SQIVND (reference sequence). The V end lost 3 bases, the J end lost 9 bases, and 12 bases lay between the germline ends. The CDR3 contains 14 residues. The CDR3 coding sequence is TGTGCCAGTAGTATGTTGGCCACAGGTTCACCCCTCCACTTT. As protein: CASSMLATGSPLHF.

This clone has more than one count but fewer than ten. The rearrangement uses TRBV4-1 and TRBJ2-1; no firm D call. The ends were cut back, 0 bases at V and 0 bases at J, with 12 bases in the middle. From germline, CDR1 is MGHRA and CDR2 YSYEKL. The CDR3 loop spans 17 amino acids. In DNA, the CDR3 is TGCGCCAGCAGCCAAGATCAAACATCCGTCTCCTACAATGAGCAGTTCTTC. It is translated as CASSQDQTSVSYNEQFF.

The chain uses TRBV7-2 and TRBJ1-2; 7 bases align to TRBD1. Per the germline V gene, CDR1 is SGHTA and CDR2 is FQGNSA. CDR3 length equals 14 residues. The trim removed 5 bases at V and 3 bases at J, leaving 6 bases unmatched. The CDR3 sequence is CASSAAGTDYGYTF. In DNA, the CDR3 is TGTGCCAGCAGCGCCGCTGGGACAGACTATGGCTACACCTTC.

The rearrangement joins TRBV18 to TRBJ1-1; tentative D call: TRBD1 (5 bases). The CDR3 loop spans 18 amino acids. Trimming pared 6 bases from V and 5 bases from J, leaving 28 bases between. CDR1 KGHSH and CDR2 LQKENI come from the germline V gene. The CDR3 DNA reads TGTGCCAGCTCGTCTTTCCCCGAGCCTCCGGGGGATCATACTGAAGCTTTCTTT. Its protein is CASSSFPEPPGDHTEAFF. The whole variable domain, filled in from reference TRBV18 and TRBJ1-1, reads NAGVMQNPRHLVRRRGQEARLRCSPMKGHSHVYWYRQLPEEGLKFMVYLQKENIIDESGMPKERFSAEFPKEGPSILRIQQVVRGDSAAYFCASSSFPEPPGDHTEAFFGQGTRLTVV.

The V call is TRBV7-2, the J call TRBJ1-1; D is ambiguous. The CDR3 is 14 amino acids. V lost 2 bases, J lost 6 bases, and 13 bases lay in between. Germline V gene data show CDR1 as SGHTA and CDR2 as FQGNSA. CDR3 sequence (DNA): TGTGCCAGCAGCTTACGGGGTCAGCGGGCTGAAGCTTTCTTT. Translated, it gives CASSLRGQRAEAFF.

This clone was observed a handful of times. V usage is TRBV5-1 and J usage is TRBJ2-3, with 8 bases lining up with TRBD2. V was clipped by 6 bases and J by 6 bases; unmatched bases: 15. Germline V gene data show CDR1 as SGHRS and CDR2 as YFSETQ. The CDR3 loop spans 16 amino acids. The CDR3 region is CASTLPGRGVDDTQYF. In DNA form, the CDR3 reads TGCGCCAGCACCCTCCCCGGGCGGGGGGTGGACGATACGCAGTATTTT.

This clone showed up just a few times. The chain employs TRBV15 and TRBJ1-1; D gene uncertain. CDR1 is LNHNV and CDR2 is YYDKDF in the germline V gene (reference sequence). V lost 11 bases, J lost 3 bases, and 16 bases lay in between. This CDR3 region has 13 residues. The CDR3 DNA reads as TGTGCCTCTTCGTTGGGCGTGGACACTGAAGCTTTCTTT. It specifies CASSLGVDTEAFF.

The chain carries TRBV6-5 and TRBJ2-7; 12 nucleotides align to TRBD2. The CDR3 extends over 15 amino acids. Germline assignment: CDR1 MNHEY and CDR2 SVGAGI. Trimming took 7 bases from V and 3 from J; bases not matched to a gene: 7. CDR3 loop: CASTPAGLAGYEQYF. The CDR3 nucleotides read TGTGCCAGCACACCCGCGGGACTAGCGGGCTACGAGCAGTACTTC.

The chain recombines TRBV5-1 with TRBJ2-7; tentatively, D is TRBD2 (7 bases). Germline-derived CDR1 and CDR2 are SGHRS and YFSETQ. Trimming shortened V by 4 bases and J by 5 bases, and 19 bases separated the two germline ends. This CDR3 has 15 amino acids. For the CDR3, the DNA is TGCGCCAGCAGCACGGGAGGCGGGGGCCGGGACGAGCAGTACTTC. Protein sequence: CASSTGGGGRDEQYF.

This rearrangement joins TRBV7-9 to TRBJ1-1; D not certain. Germline V lookup: CDR1 SEHNR, CDR2 FQNEAQ (reference sequence). V was trimmed by 4 bases and J by 2 bases, leaving 8 bases between them. This CDR3 region has 13 residues. The CDR3 reads CASSWRENTEAFF. The CDR3 region has the DNA TGTGCCAGCAGCTGGCGGGAAAACACTGAAGCTTTCTTT.

This clone came up a few times. The V and J genes are TRBV30 and TRBJ2-7; 8 bases line up with TRBD1. The V gene's germline CDR1 is GTSNPN and CDR2 SVGIG (reference sequence). V lost 2 bases, J lost 6 bases, and 18 bases stayed unmatched. CDR3 size: 17 residues. The CDR3 nucleotides are TGTGCCTGGAGTTTTCGGGTGGGGACAGGCGCTGGGGGCGAGCAGTACTTC. It specifies CAWSFRVGTGAGGEQYF.

This clone appeared once. In DNA form, the CDR3 reads TGTGCCTGGACCCATGGACAGGGGGCATATTCACCCCTCCACTTT. This encodes CAWTHGQGAYSPLHF. The chain links TRBV30 to TRBJ1-6; 11 nucleotides line up with TRBD1. The trim removed 4 bases at V and 8 bases at J, leaving 7 bases unmatched. Germline CDR1 GTSNPN, CDR2 SVGIG (reference sequence). This CDR3 spans 15 amino acids.

The rearrangement joins TRBV7-9 to TRBJ2-5, with D hard to call. V shed 3 bases and J shed 4 bases, with 15 bases lying between them. The CDR3 has 15 residues. Germline CDR1 and CDR2: SEHNR and FQNEAQ (reference sequence). The CDR3 DNA reads TGTGCCAGCAGCTTCCGACTCGGTCCTATAGAGACCCAGTACTTC. Its protein is CASSFRLGPIETQYF.

This chain uses TRBV5-1 with TRBJ1-4; 7 nucleotides agree with TRBD1. Germline V gives CDR1 SGHRS, CDR2 YFSETQ. V shed 2 bases, J shed 2 bases, and the junction held 3 bases outside the gene matches. CDR3 length: 15 residues. This chain's CDR3 is CASSFLQGTNEKLFF. As DNA, the CDR3 is TGCGCCAGCAGCTTCTTACAGGGGACTAATGAAAAACTGTTTTTT.

The rearrangement joins TRBV10-2 to TRBJ1-2; unclear D gene. Germline V gene data show CDR1 as WSHSY and CDR2 as SAAADI. The CDR3 spans 12 residues. The germline V and J ends were trimmed by 6 bases and 6 bases, with 11 bases remaining between them. The CDR3 is CASSLGEHGYTF. DNA of the CDR3: TGCGCCAGCAGCCTTGGGGAGCATGGCTACACCTTC.